These 9 T cell receptor beta chains share one sample of origin, sequenced in a study of blood T cell repertoires in COVID-19. TCRdb's copy holds only in-frame clones and misses some; the assay was immunoSEQ multiplex PCR. The sample yields over 15,000 clones, approximately 85% seen once. What was sequenced was peripheral blood. The receptors stem from a man in his sixties or seventies in a cohort sampled during active COVID-19.

This clone was detected a few times. J is TRBJ1-6 and V is TRBV11-2; 7 bases line up with TRBD1. The V segment lost 6 bases and the J segment 13 bases; nucleotides outside the gene matches: 6. Germline V gene data show CDR1 as SGHAT and CDR2 as FQNNGV. The CDR3 has 12 residues. CDR3 DNA: TGTGCCAGCAGTCGGGACAGCTATCCCCTCCACTTT. This codes for CASSRDSYPLHF.

The chain is built from TRBV4-1 and TRBJ2-1, with D unclear. Trimming shortened V by 0 bases and J by 4 bases, and 4 bases separated the two germline ends. Germline CDR1 is MGHRA and CDR2 is YSYEKL. The CDR3 runs to 13 residues. The DNA for the CDR3 is TGCGCCAGCAGCCAAGATCCTTACAATGAGCAGTTCTTC. The encoded protein is CASSQDPYNEQFF.

V is TRBV10-2 and J is TRBJ2-1; TRBD2 aligns across 10 bases. CDR1 and CDR2 from the germline V gene are WSHSY and SAAADI. The CDR3 has 15 amino acids. Trimming at V came to 6 bases and at J to 5 bases, leaving 7 bases not matched to a gene. CDR3 residues: CASSELAGVDNEQFF. The CDR3 DNA reads as TGCGCCAGCAGCGAGCTAGCGGGAGTGGACAATGAGCAGTTCTTC.

The gene calls are TRBV4-1 and TRBJ2-1; D is unclear. Trimming removed 1 base from V and 3 bases from J, with 10 bases in between. The germline CDR1 and CDR2 sequences are MGHRA and YSYEKL. This CDR3 region has 15 residues. Here the CDR3 DNA reads TGCGCCAGCAGCCAAGCAAGCGTAAGCTACAATGAGCAGTTCTTC. Translated: CASSQASVSYNEQFF.

This clone was seen a handful of times. The chain joins TRBV7-3 to TRBJ2-7; tentatively, D is TRBD2 (7 bases). Trimming removed 3 bases at V and 5 bases at J, with 11 bases between. The CDR3 is 13 amino acids. Germline lookup yields CDR1 SGHTA and CDR2 FQGTGA. As DNA, the CDR3 is TGTGCCAGCAGCTTTGGCGGGGGCGACGAGCAGTACTTC. Translation gives CASSFGGGDEQYF.

The DNA for the CDR3 is TGTGCCAGCAGCTTAGAGTGGGGGGTCGCCGGGGAGCTGTTTTTT. It is translated as CASSLEWGVAGELFF. The rearrangement uses TRBV7-2 and TRBJ2-2; perhaps TRBD2 as D (6 bases). Trimming took 1 base from V and 6 from J, leaving 12 bases between them. This CDR3 spans 15 amino acids. The germline V gene encodes CDR1 SGHTA and CDR2 FQGNSA.

V is TRBV5-5 and J is TRBJ2-1; 7 nucleotides line up with TRBD1. The J segment lost 4 bases and the V segment lost 2 bases, leaving 6 bases of the junction unmatched. CDR3 size: 15 residues. The germline V gene has CDR1 SGHKS and CDR2 YYEKEE (reference sequence). The CDR3 sequence: CASSFETGNYNEQFF. As DNA, the CDR3 is TGTGCCAGCAGCTTTGAGACAGGGAATTACAATGAGCAGTTCTTC.

V is TRBV18 and J is TRBJ2-7; 8 bases line up with TRBD1. The CDR3 is 18 residues long. Germline CDR1 reads KGHSH; CDR2 reads LQKENI. With 4 bases clipped from V and 1 base from J, the junction kept 15 bases outside the gene matches. CDR3 DNA: TGTGCCAGCTCACGACAGGGGATAACGAGCCGTGCTTCCTACGAGCAGTACTTC. Translating gives CASSRQGITSRASYEQYF.

This chain joins TRBV6-5 and TRBJ1-3; D perhaps matches TRBD1 (6 bases). The CDR3 has 13 residues. Germline CDR1 and CDR2: MNHEY and SVGAGI. V lost 10 bases and J lost 2, with 12 bases in between. CDR3 coding DNA: TGTGCCACCTGGACAGCGACTGGAAACACCATATATTTT. Protein product: CATWTATGNTIYF.